What follows is one TCR beta chain and its context. Per germline, CDR1 SGHRS and CDR2 YFSETQ. CDR3 length: 17 residues. Trimming removed 0 bases from V and 8 bases from J; junction bases left unmatched: 10. These data come from a study of T-cell memory formation after mild COVID-19. The wider study: In these data, TCR clusters were largely donor specific.

TCRdb itself ran the 5' RACE reads through MiXCR, one entry per CDR3 protein. There are hundreds of thousands of distinct CDR3 sequences in the sample; about 20% occur only once, and 7.5% to 9.5% lies in the top ten. The sequence came from an adult woman who had mild COVID-19 (a few samples of this study predate the infection). Cell type and time point are not known. The material sequenced was PBMCs or a T cell subset sorted from them (not recorded which). V gene TRBV5-1 combines with J gene TRBJ2-1, with TRBD2 matching over 11 bases. The CDR3 DNA sequence: TGCGCCAGCAGCTTGGTCGCTAGCGGGGGGCCTAGAGATGAGCAGTTCTTC. Translation: CASSLVASGGPRDEQFF.